This note documents a single T cell receptor (beta chain) sequence. The record originates from a study of blood T cell repertoires in COVID-19. Whole-study context: COVID-19 samples collected from the United States, Italy and Spain covered acute and convalescent phases. PBMCs, B-cell-depleted T cells, or T cells provided the cDNA or gDNA that made up the material.

Germline lookup yields CDR1 MRHNA and CDR2 SNTAGT. V was shortened by 6 bases and J by 0 bases, with 12 bases between the two germline ends. This CDR3 is 15 amino acids long. Per the original data handling: Estimation of nucleated cell counts was performed using reference gene primer amplification. Produced via immunoSEQ multiplex PCR; TCRdb's table is partial and in-frame only. V and J calls and clone size follow that table, whereas D and trimming were derived from the DNA. The sample consists of some 200,000 clones, 84% of them appearing once. The TCR sequence derives from a woman in her fifties or sixties who had recovered from COVID-19. The gene calls are TRBV6-4 and TRBJ1-3; D possibly corresponds to TRBD1 (5 bases). Sample: peripheral blood. CDR3 amino acids: CASRSGLLSGNTIYF. In DNA, the CDR3 is TGTGCCAGCAGGTCGGGACTCCTCTCTGGAAACACCATATATTTT.